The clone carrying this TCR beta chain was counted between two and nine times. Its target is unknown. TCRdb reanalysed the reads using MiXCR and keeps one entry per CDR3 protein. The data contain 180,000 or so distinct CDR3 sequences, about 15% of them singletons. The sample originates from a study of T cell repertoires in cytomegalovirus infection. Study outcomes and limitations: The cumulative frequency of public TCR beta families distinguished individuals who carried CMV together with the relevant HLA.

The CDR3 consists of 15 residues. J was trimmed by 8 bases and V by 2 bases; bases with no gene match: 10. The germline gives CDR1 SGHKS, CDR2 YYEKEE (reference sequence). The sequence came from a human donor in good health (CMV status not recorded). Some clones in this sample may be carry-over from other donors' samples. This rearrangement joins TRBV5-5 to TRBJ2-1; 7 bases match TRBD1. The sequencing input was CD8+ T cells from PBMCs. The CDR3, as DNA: TGTGCCAGCAGCTTTCGGGACAGCTCCGGGGATGAGCAGTTCTTC. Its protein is CASSFRDSSGDEQFF.